Presented here are 6 T cell receptor beta chains from one specimen sequenced in a study of Ad26.COV2.S vaccination and SARS-CoV-2 variants. This table comes from immunoSEQ multiplex PCR, and its TCRdb copy is limited to in-frame clones, with some not included. The repertoire holds about 250,000 clones, with 87% as singletons. Treatment noted: 15 to 20 received Ad26.COV2.S at low or high dose, single or two shots; a few received placebo; per-sample allocation not given. The samples date from day 63 after the first vaccine or placebo injection. The sample consisted of peripheral blood, taken in a trial of Ad26.COV2.S vaccine versus placebo. The receptors originated from a person aged 18-60 years who received the Ad26.COV2.S COVID-19 vaccine or a placebo.

This chain connects TRBV7-9 to TRBJ1-5, with a possible D match to TRBD1 (6 bases). Germline V gene data show CDR1 as SEHNR and CDR2 as FQNEAQ (reference sequence). The CDR3 is 14 residues long. V was clipped by 3 bases and J by 6 bases, with 12 bases between them. In nucleotides, the CDR3 is TGTGCCAGCAGCTTTGGGGGCGGGGGTCAGCCCCAGCATTTT. It translates to CASSFGGGGQPQHF.

This rearrangement joins TRBV11-2 to TRBJ1-1, with 8 bases fitting TRBD1. V gave up 4 bases and J gave up 1 base; unmatched junction bases: 5. The germline CDR1 and CDR2 sequences are SGHAT and FQNNGV. The CDR3 contains 15 residues. CDR3: CASSWTGLTNTEAFF. In DNA form, the CDR3 reads TGTGCCAGCAGCTGGACAGGGCTGACGAACACTGAAGCTTTCTTT.

The chain uses TRBV6-5 and TRBJ2-7; 9 bases are shared with TRBD2. CDR1 MNHEY and CDR2 SVGAGI come from the germline V gene. J was trimmed by 5 bases and V by 2 bases; bases with no gene match: 7. The CDR3 runs to 15 residues. CDR3 bases: TGTGCCAGCAGTTACCGCGGGGGGGCATTGCACGAGCAGTACTTC. It specifies CASSYRGGALHEQYF.

The chain combines TRBV7-9 with TRBJ1-5; D is perhaps TRBD1 (6 bases). The CDR3 covers 15 residues. Looked up from germline, CDR1 is SEHNR and CDR2 is FQNEAQ (reference sequence). V was shortened by 6 bases and J by 0 bases, with 12 bases between the two germline ends. The CDR3 sequence is CASSRSGVSNQPQHF. DNA of the CDR3: TGTGCCAGCAGTCGATCAGGGGTTAGCAATCAGCCCCAGCATTTT.

The chain joins TRBV9 to TRBJ2-5; 10 bases agree with TRBD1. Germline CDR1 and CDR2: SGDLS and YYNGEE. J was trimmed by 4 bases and V by 3 bases; bases with no gene match: 6. The CDR3 covers 15 residues. CDR3 residues: CASSEGTGVRETQYF. The CDR3 DNA sequence: TGTGCCAGCAGCGAGGGGACAGGGGTGCGAGAGACCCAGTACTTC.

The chain couples TRBV5-8 to TRBJ1-1; no firm D call. Trimming cost V 4 bases and J 1 base, with 11 bases left between them. Germline assignment: CDR1 SGHTS and CDR2 YDEGEE. The CDR3 runs 14 residues. CDR3 residues: CASSPWTGNTEAFF. DNA for the CDR3: TGTGCCAGCAGCCCCTGGACGGGGAACACTGAAGCTTTCTTT.